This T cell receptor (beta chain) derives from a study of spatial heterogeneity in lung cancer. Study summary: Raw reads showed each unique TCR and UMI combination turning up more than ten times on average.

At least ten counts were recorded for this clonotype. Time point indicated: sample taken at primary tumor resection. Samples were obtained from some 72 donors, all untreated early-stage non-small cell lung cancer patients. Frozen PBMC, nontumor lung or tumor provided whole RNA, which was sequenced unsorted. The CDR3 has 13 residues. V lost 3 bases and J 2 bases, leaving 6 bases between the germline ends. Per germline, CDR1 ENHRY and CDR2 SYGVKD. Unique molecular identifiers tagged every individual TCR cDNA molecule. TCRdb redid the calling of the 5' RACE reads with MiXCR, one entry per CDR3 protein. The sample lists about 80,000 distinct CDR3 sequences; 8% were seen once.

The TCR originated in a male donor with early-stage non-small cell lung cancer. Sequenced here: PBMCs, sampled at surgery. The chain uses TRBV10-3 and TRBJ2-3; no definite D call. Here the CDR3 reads CAISERYTDTQYF. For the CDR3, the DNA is TGTGCCATCAGTGAACGGTACACAGATACGCAGTATTTT.